These 30 T cell receptor beta chains originate from one sample sequenced in a study of blood T cell repertoires in COVID-19 (dated by TCRdb to the early 2020s). Libraries were made using the immunoSEQ multiplex PCR assay. The clones in this table, taken by TCRdb from immuneACCESS, are in-frame only. Not every clone is retained; where verified, under half of the shortfall comes from an unresolved V gene, and the cause of the rest is unknown. The sample table contains over 300,000 clones; only one count was recorded for about 89% of them. The top ten clones comprise 0.95% to 1.5% of the sample. The material sequenced was peripheral blood. Receptors were obtained from a man aged 35 to 55 with acute or convalescent COVID-19.

This chain connects TRBV6-2 or TRBV6-3 to TRBJ1-1, with 10 bases identical to TRBD1. The V and J ends lost 4 bases and 10 bases, in that order; junction bases with no gene match: 6. This CDR3 is built from 13 residues. Germline V gives CDR1 MNHEY, CDR2 SVGEGT. The CDR3 spells CASSSPGQGRAFF. Written as DNA, the CDR3 is TGTGCCAGCAGTTCCCCGGGACAGGGGAGAGCTTTCTTT.

The chain joins TRBV9 to TRBJ1-6, with a possible D match to TRBD1 (5 bases). From germline, CDR1 is SGDLS and CDR2 YYNGEE. The CDR3 totals 17 residues. Deletions cut 0 bases from V and 5 bases from J, with 15 bases between. The CDR3 DNA follows: TGTGCCAGCAGCGTAGGGGGAGGAGGGGAAGATAATTCACCCCTCCACTTT. The encoded protein is CASSVGGGGEDNSPLHF.

The chain links TRBV19 to TRBJ1-2; 7 positions agree with TRBD1. The CDR3 runs 15 residues. The V and J ends lost 5 bases and 2 bases, in that order; junction bases with no gene match: 8. Germline assignment: CDR1 LNHDA and CDR2 SQIVND (reference sequence). The CDR3 DNA is TGTGCCAGTAGTGCCGACACAGGGGCCAACTATGGCTACACCTTC. It codes for CASSADTGANYGYTF. The variable domain in full, completed from reference TRBV19 and TRBJ1-2, reads DGGITQSPKYLFRKEGQNVTLSCEQNLNHDAMYWYRQDPGQGLRLIYYSQIVNDFQKGDIAEGYSVSREKKESFPLTVTSAQKNPTAFYLCASSADTGANYGYTFGSGTRLTVV.

The gene calls are TRBV28 and TRBJ2-7, with TRBD2 identical over 10 bases. Germline values: CDR1 MDHEN, CDR2 SYDVKM. CDR3 size: 16 residues. The ends lost 0 bases at V and 3 bases at J; junction bases unmatched: 5. This chain's CDR3 is CASSLWGTSANYEQYF. Written as DNA, the CDR3 is TGTGCCAGCAGTTTATGGGGGACTAGCGCGAACTACGAGCAGTACTTC. Complete variable domain (other parts from reference TRBV28 and TRBJ2-7): DVKVTQSSRYLVKRTGEKVFLECVQDMDHENMFWYRQDPGLGLRLIYFSYDVKMKEKGDIPEGYSVSREKKERFSLILESASTNQTSMYLCASSLWGTSANYEQYFGPGTRLTVT.

The V call is TRBV19, the J call TRBJ1-4; TRBD1 might be the D (5 bases). Germline CDR1 LNHDA, CDR2 SQIVND (reference sequence). The germline V and J ends were trimmed by 11 bases and 5 bases, with 15 bases remaining between them. This CDR3 has 13 amino acids. This CDR3 reads CASRGRENEKLFF. The CDR3 DNA reads TGTGCCTCTAGGGGCAGGGAAAATGAAAAACTGTTTTTT.

The chain uses TRBV12-3 or TRBV12-4 and TRBJ2-7; no reliable D call. V shed 5 bases and J shed 4 bases, with 6 bases lying between them. This CDR3 contains 11 residues. The CDR3 DNA is TGTGCCAGCAGTCTTAAATACGAGCAGTACTTC. Translated: CASSLKYEQYF.

The rearrangement links TRBV5-6 to TRBJ2-7; possibly TRBD1 for D (6 bases). The V and J ends lost 0 bases and 2 bases respectively, with 6 bases between them. The CDR3 is made up of 13 amino acids. Germline loops: CDR1 SGHDT, CDR2 YYEEEE. CDR3 DNA sequence: TGTGCCAGCAGCTTGGGGGGGCCCTACGAGCAGTACTTC. Protein product: CASSLGGPYEQYF.

The chain joins TRBV29-1 to TRBJ2-1; tentatively, D is TRBD2 (6 bases). V was pared by 5 bases and J by 9 bases, with 26 bases between. CDR3 size: 16 residues. CDR1 and CDR2 from the germline V gene are SQVTM and ANQGSEA. Here the CDR3 DNA reads TGCAGCGTTTGGCCGGAACAAGCGGGTGACACGGGTGAGCAGTTCTTC. As protein: CSVWPEQAGDTGEQFF.

The chain carries TRBV27 and TRBJ1-2, with 7 nucleotides matching TRBD1. V lost 8 bases to trimming and J lost 5 bases; unmatched junction nucleotides: 5. The CDR3 consists of 12 residues. Germline assignment: CDR1 MNHEY and CDR2 SMNVEV (reference sequence). The CDR3 DNA sequence: TGTGCCAGCCGACAGGGTTTATATGGCTACACCTTC. It is translated as CASRQGLYGYTF.

The chain is built from TRBV24-1 and TRBJ2-3; 13 bases fit TRBD2. This CDR3 spans 17 amino acids. Looked up from germline, CDR1 is KGHDR and CDR2 is SFDVKD. Trimming at V came to 3 bases and at J to 5 bases, leaving 7 bases not matched to a gene. CDR3 loop: CATSDPRTSGGLDTQYF. The CDR3 region has the DNA TGTGCCACCAGTGATCCTCGGACTAGCGGGGGTTTAGATACGCAGTATTTT.

The V and J genes are TRBV5-8 and TRBJ2-1, with 9 bases lining up with TRBD1. The length of the CDR3 is 15 residues. The junction had 10 bases not matched to a gene; V was cut back by 3 bases and J by 9 bases. Per the germline V gene, CDR1 is SGHTS and CDR2 is YDEGEE. DNA for the CDR3: TGTGCCAGCAGCTCGGGGACAGGGCCCTTGGGTGAGCAGTTCTTC. Amino acid sequence: CASSSGTGPLGEQFF.

This chain joins TRBV7-2 and TRBJ2-7; D is perhaps TRBD2 (5 bases). The V and J ends lost 1 base and 3 bases respectively, with 16 bases between them. The germline V gene encodes CDR1 SGHTA and CDR2 FQGNSA. The CDR3 runs to 16 residues. CDR3 region: CASSLGQRSFGYEQYF. CDR3 nucleotide sequence: TGTGCCAGCAGCTTAGGCCAGCGGTCGTTCGGCTACGAGCAGTACTTC.

The J gene is TRBJ2-3, the V gene TRBV12-5, with unresolved D. The CDR3 covers 14 residues. Germline V gene data show CDR1 as LGHNT and CDR2 as FRNRAP. V was cut by 3 bases and J by 5 bases, with 12 bases left in between. The CDR3 loop reads CASGFPLPLDTQYF. CDR3 DNA sequence: TGTGCTAGTGGTTTCCCCCTTCCTCTAGATACGCAGTATTTT.

This clone was detected once. J is TRBJ1-3 and V is TRBV7-2, with TRBD1 as a possible D gene (6 bases). The V end lost 0 bases, the J end lost 4 bases, and 13 bases lay between the germline ends. This CDR3 is built from 16 residues. From germline, CDR1 is SGHTA and CDR2 FQGNSA. CDR3 coding DNA: TGTGCCAGCAGCTTAGCGCTTCCAGGGGTCGGAAACACCATATATTTT. Residues: CASSLALPGVGNTIYF.

To note about this clone: Additional DNA sequences in this sample encode the identical CDR3. The genes are TRBV18 and TRBJ1-2; D is possibly TRBD1 (5 bases). Deletions cut 3 bases from V and 3 bases from J, with 11 bases between. The CDR3 totals 14 residues. CDR1 is KGHSH and CDR2 is LQKENI in the germline V gene. CDR3 coding DNA: TGTGCCAGCTCACCGGGGCTTACCGACTATGGCTACACCTTC. Translated, it gives CASSPGLTDYGYTF.

The chain recombines TRBV2 with TRBJ2-7, with a possible D match to TRBD2 (6 bases). The V end lost 7 bases, the J end lost 4 bases, and 17 bases lay between the germline ends. This CDR3 has 14 amino acids. CDR1 is SNHLY, CDR2 FYNNEI, per germline. The DNA of the CDR3 is TGTGCCAGCACCGGACGGGGGAGTGGATACGAGCAGTACTTC. Its translation is CASTGRGSGYEQYF.

The rearrangement joins TRBV18 to TRBJ1-4; D may be TRBD1 (6 bases). This CDR3 spans 14 amino acids. V shed 8 bases and J shed 8 bases, with 18 bases lying between them. Per germline, CDR1 KGHSH and CDR2 LQKENI. CDR3 residues: CASPRHKQGEKLFF. CDR3 DNA sequence: TGTGCCAGCCCCCGGCACAAGCAGGGGGAAAAACTGTTTTTT.

The chain links TRBV29-1 to TRBJ2-1, with 8 bases that match TRBD2. Trimming took 6 bases from V and 9 from J; bases not matched to a gene: 10. CDR1 SQVTM and CDR2 ANQGSEA come from the germline V gene. The CDR3 runs to 13 residues. The CDR3 DNA follows: TGCAGCGTAATAGCGGGAAAGGGCGGTGAGCAGTTCTTC. This encodes CSVIAGKGGEQFF.

The rearrangement uses TRBV7-3 and TRBJ2-1; TRBD1 matches at 10 bases. The CDR3 runs 14 residues. J lost 5 bases, V lost 5 bases, and 3 bases had no gene match. Germline CDR1 SGHTA, CDR2 FQGTGA. The CDR3 region has the DNA TGTGCCAGCAGCCCGGACAGGGGGGACAATGAGCAGTTCTTC. Translating it yields CASSPDRGDNEQFF.

The V call is TRBV9, the J call TRBJ1-3, with D perhaps matching TRBD1 (6 bases). The V end lost 4 bases, the J end lost 3 bases, and 11 bases lay between the germline ends. CDR1 SGDLS and CDR2 YYNGEE come from the germline V gene. This CDR3 is built from 14 residues. CDR3 protein: CASSPQGSGNTIYF. CDR3 coding DNA: TGTGCCAGCAGCCCGCAGGGGAGTGGAAACACCATATATTTT.

In nucleotides, the CDR3 is TGTGCCAGCAGTGACGGGACAGGACAGACGCAGTATTTT. It yields the protein CASSDGTGQTQYF. The chain has TRBV6-4 and TRBJ2-3; 8 bases align to TRBD1. There are 13 residues in the CDR3. Trimming at V came to 2 bases and at J to 9 bases, leaving 4 bases not matched to a gene. Per the germline V gene, CDR1 is MRHNA and CDR2 is SNTAGT.

The chain uses TRBV2 and TRBJ2-1, with TRBD2 matching over 10 bases. Germline loops: CDR1 SNHLY, CDR2 FYNNEI. V trimming: 0 bases; J trimming: 8 bases; junction bases outside the gene matches: 10. The CDR3 consists of 17 residues. Here the CDR3 DNA reads TGTGCCAGCAGTGAAGCGCTTGGGCTAGCGGGAGTGGATGAGCAGTTCTTC. This codes for CASSEALGLAGVDEQFF.

This chain joins TRBV27 and TRBJ1-2, with 7 bases that match TRBD1. Germline lookup yields CDR1 MNHEY and CDR2 SMNVEV (reference sequence). Trimming cost V 6 bases and J 5 bases; bases outside gene matches: 6. This CDR3 is built from 13 residues. CDR3 in DNA: TGTGCCAGCAGAGGCGGACAGGCGTATGGCTACACCTTC. This translates into CASRGGQAYGYTF.

This chain connects TRBV5-6 to TRBJ1-2; 7 nucleotides match TRBD1. Trimming removed 4 bases from V and 7 bases from J; junction bases left unmatched: 10. Per germline, CDR1 SGHDT and CDR2 YYEEEE. This CDR3 has 14 residues. The CDR3 sequence: CASSDVRQGSGYTF. The CDR3 DNA reads as TGTGCCAGCAGCGACGTAAGACAGGGAAGTGGCTACACCTTC.

This chain links TRBV7-9 with TRBJ1-1; possibly TRBD1 for D (6 bases). Germline CDR1 reads SEHNR; CDR2 reads FQNEAQ (reference sequence). Between the trimmed V and J ends, which lost 1 base and 5 bases, there was a span of 14 bases. The CDR3 loop spans 15 amino acids. In nucleotides, the CDR3 is TGTGCCAGCAGCTTAGATGGCAGGGGAAGGACTGAAGCTTTCTTT. Residues: CASSLDGRGRTEAFF. Looking up the rest from reference TRBV7-9 and TRBJ1-1 gives the full variable domain: DTGVSQNPRHKITKRGQNVTFRCDPISEHNRLYWYRQTLGQGPEFLTYFQNEAQLEKSRLLSDRFSAERPKGSFSTLEIQRTEQGDSAMYLCASSLDGRGRTEAFFGQGTRLTVV.

This clone came up a few times. CDR3 residues: CASSPSDGGNQPQHF. CDR3 nucleotides: TGTGCCAGCTCACCATCGGACGGAGGGAACCAGCCCCAGCATTTT. This sequence joins TRBV18 and TRBJ1-5; no clear D gene. V dropped 2 bases and J dropped 7 bases, with 15 bases sitting between them. The CDR3 length is 15 residues. The germline CDR1 and CDR2 sequences are KGHSH and LQKENI.

This clone was observed once. The gene calls are TRBV5-1 and TRBJ2-1, with TRBD2 as a possible D gene (6 bases). Germline V gene data show CDR1 as SGHRS and CDR2 as YFSETQ. This CDR3 is built from 14 residues. V lost 2 bases, J lost 6 bases, and 12 bases lay in between. The CDR3 sequence is CASSLWLASNEQFF. The CDR3 DNA reads TGCGCCAGCAGCTTATGGCTAGCGTCCAATGAGCAGTTCTTC.

V gene TRBV19 combines with J gene TRBJ1-5; D unresolved. Looked up from germline, CDR1 is LNHDA and CDR2 is SQIVND (reference sequence). This CDR3 has 16 residues. V was clipped by 0 bases and J by 1 base, with 10 bases between them. This chain's CDR3 is CASSIEGSGSNQPQHF. CDR3 DNA: TGTGCCAGTAGTATAGAAGGGAGTGGAAGCAATCAGCCCCAGCATTTT.

The table lists this clone with a few counts. The sample carries other DNA sequences with the same CDR3. The chain links TRBV10-3 to TRBJ2-1; TRBD2 matches at 8 bases. The CDR3 consists of 18 residues. Germline V gives CDR1 ENHRY, CDR2 SYGVKD. Trimming cost V 6 bases and J 0 bases; bases outside gene matches: 13. The CDR3 coding sequence is TGTGCCATCAGGCCGGGACTAGATAAAAAAAGCTCCTACAATGAGCAGTTCTTC. It yields the protein CAIRPGLDKKSSYNEQFF.

The V and J genes are TRBV7-9 and TRBJ1-3, with TRBD1 matching over 7 bases. This CDR3 has 15 residues. Germline CDR1 reads SEHNR; CDR2 reads FQNEAQ (reference sequence). V lost 5 bases and J lost 8; bases outside the gene matches: 12. The chain's CDR3 is CASSPSFQGVDTIYF. The DNA for the CDR3 is TGTGCCAGCAGCCCAAGTTTTCAGGGGGTTGACACCATATATTTT.